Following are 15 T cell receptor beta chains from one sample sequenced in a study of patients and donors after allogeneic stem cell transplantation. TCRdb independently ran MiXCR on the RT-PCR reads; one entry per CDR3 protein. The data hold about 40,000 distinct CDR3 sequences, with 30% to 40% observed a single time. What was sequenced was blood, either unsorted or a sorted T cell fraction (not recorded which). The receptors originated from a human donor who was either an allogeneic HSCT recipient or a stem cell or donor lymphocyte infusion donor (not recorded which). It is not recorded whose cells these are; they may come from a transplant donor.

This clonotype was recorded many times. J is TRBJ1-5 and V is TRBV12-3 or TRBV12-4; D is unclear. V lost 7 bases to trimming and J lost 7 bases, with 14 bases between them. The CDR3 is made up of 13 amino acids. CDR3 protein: CASTLEGFQPQHF. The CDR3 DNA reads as TGTGCCAGCACCTTGGAGGGATTCCAGCCCCAGCATTTT.

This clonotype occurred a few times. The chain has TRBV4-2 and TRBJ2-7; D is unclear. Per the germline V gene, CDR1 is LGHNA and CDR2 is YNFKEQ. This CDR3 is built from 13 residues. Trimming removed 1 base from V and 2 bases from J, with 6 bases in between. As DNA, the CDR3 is TGTGCCAGCAGCCAAGTCCCCCCCTACGAGCAGTACTTC. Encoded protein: CASSQVPPYEQYF.

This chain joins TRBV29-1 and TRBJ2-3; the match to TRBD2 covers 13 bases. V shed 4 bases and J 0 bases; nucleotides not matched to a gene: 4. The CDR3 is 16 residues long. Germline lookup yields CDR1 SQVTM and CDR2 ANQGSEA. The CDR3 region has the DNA TGCAGCGTTGGACTAGCGGGAGGCCCTAGCACAGATACGCAGTATTTT. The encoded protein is CSVGLAGGPSTDTQYF.

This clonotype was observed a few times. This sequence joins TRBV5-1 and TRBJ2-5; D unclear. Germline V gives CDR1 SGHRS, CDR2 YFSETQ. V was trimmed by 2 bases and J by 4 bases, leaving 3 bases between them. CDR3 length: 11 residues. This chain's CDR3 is CASSFGETQYF. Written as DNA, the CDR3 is TGCGCCAGCAGCTTTGGAGAGACCCAGTACTTC.

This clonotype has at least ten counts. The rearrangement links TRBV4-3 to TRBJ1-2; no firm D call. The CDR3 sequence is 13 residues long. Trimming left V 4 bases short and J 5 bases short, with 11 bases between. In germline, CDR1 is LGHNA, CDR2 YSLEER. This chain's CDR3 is CASSLSERYGYTF. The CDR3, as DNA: TGCGCCAGCAGCCTTTCGGAACGGTATGGCTACACCTTC.

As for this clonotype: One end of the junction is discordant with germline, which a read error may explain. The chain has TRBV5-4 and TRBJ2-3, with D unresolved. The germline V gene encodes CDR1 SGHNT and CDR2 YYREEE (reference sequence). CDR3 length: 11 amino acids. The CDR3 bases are TGTGCCAGCGGCTTGCAAGATACGCAGTATTTT. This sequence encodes CASGLQDTQYF.

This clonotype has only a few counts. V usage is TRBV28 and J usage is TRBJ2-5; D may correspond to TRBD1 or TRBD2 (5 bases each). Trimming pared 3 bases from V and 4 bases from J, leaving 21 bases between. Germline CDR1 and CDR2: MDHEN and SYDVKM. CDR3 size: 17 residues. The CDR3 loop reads CASSFWDAAIRAETQYF. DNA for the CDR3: TGTGCCAGCAGTTTCTGGGACGCAGCGATCCGAGCAGAGACCCAGTACTTC.

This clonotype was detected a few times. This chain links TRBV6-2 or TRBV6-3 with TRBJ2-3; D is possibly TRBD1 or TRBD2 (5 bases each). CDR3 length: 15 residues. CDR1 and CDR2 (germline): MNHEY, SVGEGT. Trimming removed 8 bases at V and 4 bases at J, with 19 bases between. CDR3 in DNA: TGTGCCAGCCGAACGAGAGGGGATTCTGCAGATACGCAGTATTTT. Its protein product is CASRTRGDSADTQYF.

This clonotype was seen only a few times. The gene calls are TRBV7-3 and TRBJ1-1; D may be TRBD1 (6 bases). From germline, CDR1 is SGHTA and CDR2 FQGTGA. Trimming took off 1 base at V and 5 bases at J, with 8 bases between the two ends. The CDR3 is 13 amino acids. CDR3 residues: CASSLRDNTEAFF. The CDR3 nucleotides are TGTGCCAGCAGCTTAAGGGACAATACTGAAGCTTTCTTT.

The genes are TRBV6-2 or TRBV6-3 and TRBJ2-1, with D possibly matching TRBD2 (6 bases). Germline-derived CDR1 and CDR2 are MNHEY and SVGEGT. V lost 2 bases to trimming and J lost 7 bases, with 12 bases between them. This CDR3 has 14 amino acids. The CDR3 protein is CASSYQWRANEQFF. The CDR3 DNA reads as TGTGCCAGCAGTTACCAATGGAGGGCGAATGAGCAGTTCTTC.

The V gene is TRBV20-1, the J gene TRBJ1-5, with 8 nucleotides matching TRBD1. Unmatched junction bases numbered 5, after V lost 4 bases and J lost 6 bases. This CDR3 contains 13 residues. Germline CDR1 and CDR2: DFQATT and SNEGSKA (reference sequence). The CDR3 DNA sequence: TGCAGTGCTACCGACAGGGGCGGTCAGCCCCAGCATTTT. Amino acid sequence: CSATDRGGQPQHF.

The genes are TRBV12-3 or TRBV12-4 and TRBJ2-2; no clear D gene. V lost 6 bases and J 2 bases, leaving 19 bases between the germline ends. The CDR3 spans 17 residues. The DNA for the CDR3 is TGTGCCAGCAGGGCTCTGAGTGCATCGATAAACACCGGGGAGCTGTTTTTT. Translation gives CASRALSASINTGELFF.

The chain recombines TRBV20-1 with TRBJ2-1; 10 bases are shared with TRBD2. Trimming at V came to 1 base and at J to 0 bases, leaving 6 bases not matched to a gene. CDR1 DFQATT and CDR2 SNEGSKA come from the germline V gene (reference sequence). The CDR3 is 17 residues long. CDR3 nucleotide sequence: TGCAGTGCTAGAGGGGCTCCTAGCGGGAGCTCCTACAATGAGCAGTTCTTC. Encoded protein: CSARGAPSGSSYNEQFF.

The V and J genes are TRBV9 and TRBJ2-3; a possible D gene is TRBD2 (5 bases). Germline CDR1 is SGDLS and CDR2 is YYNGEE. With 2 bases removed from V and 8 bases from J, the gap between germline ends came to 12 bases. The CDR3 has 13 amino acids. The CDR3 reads CASSVEVGSTQYF. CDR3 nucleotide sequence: TGTGCCAGCAGCGTGGAGGTGGGGAGTACGCAGTATTTT.

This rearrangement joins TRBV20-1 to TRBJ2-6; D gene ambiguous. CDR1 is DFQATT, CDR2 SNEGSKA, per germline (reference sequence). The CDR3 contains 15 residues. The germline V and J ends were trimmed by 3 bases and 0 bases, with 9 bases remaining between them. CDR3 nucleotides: TGCAGTGCTAGTCCTCCCAGCTCTGGGGCCAACGTCCTGACTTTC. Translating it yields CSASPPSSGANVLTF.